These T cell receptor beta chains were read from a single sample in a study of cytomegalovirus exposure and HLA in healthy donors. Assay: immunoSEQ multiplex PCR; the TCRdb copy retains only in-frame clones and omits some. The sample shows some 98,000 clones, roughly three quarters of them seen only once. Sequencing was carried out using PBMCs. The receptors shown here come from a man aged 40-49 years in good health and CMV-seronegative. CDR3s include the opening cysteine and the closing phenylalanine or tryptophan. A D gene is named only where the DNA matches it firmly. Expanded clones get a size class; other rows say once, few or many, or leave the size out.

clone_size	v_call	d_call	j_call	cdr3_nt	cdr3_aa
NA	TRBV6-6	TRBD2	TRBJ2-5	TGTGCCAGCAGTTACTCGGGGGAGGGGACCCAGTACTTC	CASSYSGEGTQYF
few	TRBV25-1	NA	TRBJ1-4	TGTGCCAGCAGTGTCTCGATAGGGGATAATGAAAAACTGTTTTTT	CASSVSIGDNEKLFF
NA	TRBV7-3	NA	TRBJ2-7	TGTGCCAGCAGCTTGGGGGGAGTTCGTGGCGAGCAGTACTTC	CASSLGGVRGEQYF
NA	TRBV10-3	NA	TRBJ2-5	TGTGCCATCAAATCAGGGGGGCGAGAAGAGACCCAGTACTTC	CAIKSGGREETQYF
NA	TRBV27	NA	TRBJ2-6	TGTGCCAGCAGTTTATTCAGCTCTGGGGCCAACGTCCTGACTTTC	CASSLFSSGANVLTF
NA	TRBV30	NA	TRBJ2-3	TGTGCCTGCGAGAGCACAGATACGCAGTATTTT	CACESTDTQYF
NA	TRBV15	NA	TRBJ1-6	TGTGCCACCAGCAGAGACGGAGGGGCCAATAATTCACCCCTCCACTTT	CATSRDGGANNSPLHF
once	TRBV7-3	NA	TRBJ2-6	TGTGCCAGCAGCCAGGCCCGCTGGCTATCTGGGGCCAACGTCCTGACTTTC	CASSQARWLSGANVLTF
NA	TRBV28	TRBD1	TRBJ1-4	TGTGCCAGCAGTGGGACAGTTACCGAAAAACTGTTTTTT	CASSGTVTEKLFF
NA	TRBV7-7	TRBD2	TRBJ2-5	TGTGCCAGCAGCTCTAGACTAGCGGGGCAGGAGACCCAGTACTTC	CASSSRLAGQETQYF
few	TRBV27	NA	TRBJ1-2	TGTGCCTGCCGGGGAGCTAACTATGGCTACACCTTC	CACRGANYGYTF
NA	TRBV2	TRBD1	TRBJ2-6	TGTGCCAGCAGCGAAGACAGGGTTCCCGGGGCCAACGTCCTGACTTTC	CASSEDRVPGANVLTF
NA	TRBV18	NA	TRBJ1-1	TGTGCCAGCTCCCGACAAGCATCGAACACTGAAGCTTTCTTT	CASSRQASNTEAFF
NA	TRBV30	NA	TRBJ1-1	TGTGCCTGGAGTGTGGGGGGGAAGAAGGACACTGAAGCTTTCTTT	CAWSVGGKKDTEAFF
once	TRBV7-2	NA	TRBJ2-3	TGTGCCAGCAGCTTGGGGGGTATGGATACGCAGTATTTT	CASSLGGMDTQYF
NA	TRBV27	NA	TRBJ1-1	TGTGCCAGCAAAGTCTACGGACAGAACACTGAAGCTTTCTTT	CASKVYGQNTEAFF
NA	TRBV6-4	NA	TRBJ2-2	TGTGCCAACGTCGAGGGGAACACCGGGGAGCTGTTTTTT	CANVEGNTGELFF
NA	TRBV15	NA	TRBJ1-1	TGTGCCACCAGCGGGAAGGGGAGGACTGAAGCTTTCTTT	CATSGKGRTEAFF
NA	TRBV15	NA	TRBJ2-5	TGTGCCACCAGCAGAGTCGGGGAGGAGACCCAGTACTTC	CATSRVGEETQYF
few	TRBV5-4	TRBD1	TRBJ2-3	TGTGCCACCTGGAGAAGGGACAGCTCCTTCACAGATACGCAGTATTTT	CATWRRDSSFTDTQYF
NA	TRBV18	TRBD1	TRBJ1-3	TGTGCCGGCTCATCGGGGACAGGTGGGCTTGGAAACACCATATATTTT	CAGSSGTGGLGNTIYF
NA	TRBV2	TRBD1	TRBJ1-6	TGTGCCAGCACCCCCCAGGGGGGATTGGGTTCACCCCTCCACTTT	CASTPQGGLGSPLHF
NA	TRBV6-1	TRBD2	TRBJ2-3	TGTGCCAGCAGGTCACGCGGGGGGACAGATACGCAGTATTTT	CASRSRGGTDTQYF
once	TRBV7-8	NA	TRBJ2-5	TGTGCCAGCAGCTTCGCAGGCGGGCACTCAGAGACCCAGTACTTC	CASSFAGGHSETQYF
NA	TRBV27	NA	TRBJ2-7	TGTGCCAGCAGTTTATCGACCATTGGCAGGATCTACGAGCAGTACTTC	CASSLSTIGRIYEQYF
once	TRBV7-2	TRBD1	TRBJ1-2	TGTGCCAGCAGCTTAGTCGGACAGGGCCTCTCCTATGGCTACACCTTC	CASSLVGQGLSYGYTF
NA	TRBV7-6	TRBD2	TRBJ2-1	TGTGCCACCGGGGGGGGGTGGAATGAGCAGTTCTTC	CATGGGWNEQFF
NA	TRBV7-9	NA	TRBJ1-2	TGTGCCAGCAGCTTAGACAGCATCTATGGCTACACCTTC	CASSLDSIYGYTF
NA	TRBV19	NA	TRBJ1-2	TGTGCCGGGGAGACTAACTATGGCTACACCTTC	CAGETNYGYTF
NA	TRBV5-1	TRBD2	TRBJ2-6	TGCGCCAGCAGCTCCCCCGGGACTAGCTTCTCTGGGGCCAACGTCCTGACTTTC	CASSSPGTSFSGANVLTF
NA	TRBV21-1	NA	TRBJ2-7	TGTGCCAGCCAAGACAGGGAACGGTGCCCCTACGAGCAGTACTTC	CASQDRERCPYEQYF
NA	TRBV4-3	TRBD2	TRBJ2-7	TGCGCCAGCAGCCATGCCATGGGGGGGGGTCACTACGAGCAGTACTTC	CASSHAMGGGHYEQYF
NA	TRBV5-1	TRBD1	TRBJ2-5	TGCGCCAGCAGCAAACAGGGGCAAGAGACCCAGTACTTC	CASSKQGQETQYF
NA	TRBV6-1	TRBD1	TRBJ1-5	TGTGCCAGCAGTGGACAGGGGTTGAATCAGCCCCAGCATTTT	CASSGQGLNQPQHF